A few counts support the clone carrying this T cell receptor beta chain. The target antigen is unknown. The V gene lost 3 bases and the J gene lost 4 bases, with 17 bases spanning the gap. The germline CDR1 and CDR2 sequences are SEHNR and FQNEAQ (reference sequence). The CDR3 is made up of 16 amino acids. These data belong to a study of T-cell memory formation after mild COVID-19. Study-level results: CM and EM subsets held most contracting CD4+ clones; EMRA held CD8+ ones. There was a balanced CD4/CD8 profile in clones contracting day 15 to 85, and later expanders leaned CD4+.

TCRdb re-derived calls from the 5' RACE reads in MiXCR, one entry per CDR3 protein. The data show hundreds of thousands of distinct CDR3 sequences, under 20% seen once. Sequenced material: PBMCs or a T cell subset sorted from them (not recorded which). The sequence was obtained from a man between 18 and 29 years old who had mild COVID-19 (a few samples of this study predate the infection). Cell type and time point are not known. V and J are TRBV7-9 and TRBJ2-3, with a weak D call TRBD1 (6 bases). The CDR3 nucleotides are TGTGCCAGCAGCTTCTCAGATAGGGGGATCTCAGATACGCAGTATTTT. Translation: CASSFSDRGISDTQYF.